This passage covers 30 T cell receptor beta chains from one sample sequenced in a study of cytomegalovirus exposure and HLA in healthy donors. Produced via immunoSEQ multiplex PCR; TCRdb's table is partial and in-frame only. Counted here are 80,000 to 100,000 clones, about 83% occurring once; the ten biggest clones make up roughly 3.7%. Material: PBMCs. These receptors came from a young woman in good health and CMV-seronegative.

V and J are TRBV29-1 and TRBJ1-1; 7 bases are shared with TRBD1. Germline trimming cut 6 bases from V and 1 base from J; bases unmatched to any gene: 5. Germline CDR1 SQVTM, CDR2 ANQGSEA. This CDR3 is 13 amino acids long. The CDR3 region is CSVTDRTNTEAFF. The DNA of the CDR3 is TGCAGCGTGACGGACAGGACGAACACTGAAGCTTTCTTT.

This clone was detected a few times. This chain joins TRBV6-5 and TRBJ1-6; D is unresolved. Trimming shortened V by 0 bases and J by 9 bases, and 15 bases separated the two germline ends. The CDR3 spans 16 residues. From germline, CDR1 is MNHEY and CDR2 SVGAGI. DNA for the CDR3: TGTGCCAGCAGTTACTCTCCCCCCTCCGGAGGTTCACCCCTCCACTTT. It codes for CASSYSPPSGGSPLHF.

V usage is TRBV7-2 and J usage is TRBJ2-3, with D perhaps matching TRBD2 (6 bases). V lost 3 bases, J lost 2 bases, and 6 bases lay in between. The germline CDR1 and CDR2 sequences are SGHTA and FQGNSA. This CDR3 spans 13 amino acids. CDR3 nucleotides: TGTGCCAGCAGCTTGGACTACACAGATACGCAGTATTTT. Translated, it gives CASSLDYTDTQYF.

The chain carries TRBV7-9 and TRBJ2-7; D is uncertain. This CDR3 has 12 residues. From germline, CDR1 is SEHNR and CDR2 FQNEAQ (reference sequence). V lost 2 bases, J lost 5 bases, and 7 bases lay in between. The CDR3 spells CASSLMRNEQYF. The CDR3 coding sequence is TGTGCCAGCAGCTTAATGAGGAACGAGCAGTACTTC.

The rearrangement links TRBV2 to TRBJ2-5; perhaps TRBD2 as D (5 bases). V gave up 2 bases and J gave up 5 bases, with 12 bases separating them. CDR1 and CDR2 from the germline V gene are SNHLY and FYNNEI. CDR3 length equals 14 residues. DNA for the CDR3: TGTGCCAGCAGTGAATTGAGGGTTGGCGAGACCCAGTACTTC. This encodes CASSELRVGETQYF.

The chain has TRBV5-5 and TRBJ2-1; TRBD1 matches 7 bases. Germline values: CDR1 SGHKS, CDR2 YYEKEE (reference sequence). J gave up 5 bases and V 1 base, and 3 bases lay outside the gene matches. This CDR3 has 14 amino acids. CDR3 in DNA: TGTGCCAGCAGCTTGTCCAGGGGGAACAATGAGCAGTTCTTC. This sequence encodes CASSLSRGNNEQFF.

This chain uses TRBV6-6 with TRBJ1-2, with a possible D match to TRBD1 (6 bases). Germline CDR1 reads MNHNY; CDR2 reads SVGAGI (reference sequence). The CDR3 extends over 15 amino acids. Trimming took off 3 bases at V and 14 bases at J, with 25 bases between the two ends. CDR3 in DNA: TGTGCCAGCAGTTATCTGACAGGTTTAAATTTGGCTATTACCTTC. This codes for CASSYLTGLNLAITF.

This clone was seen only a few times. The rearrangement joins TRBV4-2 to TRBJ1-5; 7 bases line up with TRBD1. Per germline, CDR1 LGHNA and CDR2 YNFKEQ. The CDR3 length is 15 residues. With 0 bases clipped from V and 7 bases from J, the junction kept 6 bases outside the gene matches. As DNA, the CDR3 is TGTGCCAGCAGCCAAGATCGCAGGGGGAGACAGCCCCAGCATTTT. It translates to CASSQDRRGRQPQHF.

V gene TRBV28 combines with J gene TRBJ1-2; no clear D gene. The germline V gene has CDR1 MDHEN and CDR2 SYDVKM. The CDR3 is 13 amino acids. V lost 5 bases and J lost 8, with 15 bases in between. DNA of the CDR3: TGTGCCAGCAGTATTTCGACCCCTAGCGGCTACACCTTC. Its protein is CASSISTPSGYTF.

The CDR3, as DNA: TGCAGCGTTCGGCCTTCTAGCGGGAGGGCAGATACGCAGTATTTT. This translates into CSVRPSSGRADTQYF. V is TRBV29-1 and J is TRBJ2-3, with 12 positions matching TRBD2. With V trimmed by 5 bases and J by 4 bases, 7 bases remained unmatched. This CDR3 comprises 15 residues. The germline V gene has CDR1 SQVTM and CDR2 ANQGSEA.

CDR3 DNA: TGTGCCAGCAGCTCCCCCAGGGGTTTCTCACCCCTCCACTTT. It translates to CASSSPRGFSPLHF. The chain couples TRBV11-2 to TRBJ1-6, with a possible D match to TRBD1 (6 bases). Per the germline V gene, CDR1 is SGHAT and CDR2 is FQNNGV. This CDR3 is built from 14 residues. Trimming shortened V by 4 bases and J by 10 bases, and 14 bases separated the two germline ends.

This clone showed up just a few times. In nucleotides, the CDR3 is TGTGCCAGCAGTGACCGGACAGGGATCTCCTACGAGCAGTACTTC. This sequence encodes CASSDRTGISYEQYF. J is TRBJ2-7 and V is TRBV6-1, with 8 bases fitting TRBD1. In germline, CDR1 is MNHNS, CDR2 SASEGT. V shed 3 bases and J 0 bases; nucleotides not matched to a gene: 4. This CDR3 spans 15 amino acids.

This chain connects TRBV9 to TRBJ2-2; perhaps TRBD1 as D (7 bases). Trimming cost V 8 bases and J 7 bases, with 18 bases left between them. The germline gives CDR1 SGDLS, CDR2 YYNGEE. The CDR3 has 14 amino acids. In nucleotides, the CDR3 is TGTGCCAGTGGCCTAGGCAGGGGGGTCGGGGAGCTGTTTTTT. Translation: CASGLGRGVGELFF.

Concerning this clone itself: At one boundary the junction diverges from the germline segment, which might be a read error. The V gene is TRBV5-1, the J gene TRBJ2-7, with 7 bases fitting TRBD1. CDR1 is SGHRS and CDR2 is YFSETQ in the germline V gene. This CDR3 has 12 amino acids. The CDR3 region has the DNA TGCGCCAGCAGCTTGGGCACAGGGGCCGGGGTCTTC. This codes for CASSLGTGAGVF.

The rearrangement uses TRBV30 and TRBJ1-1, with D perhaps TRBD1 (5 bases). Germline V gene lookup returns CDR1 GTSNPN and CDR2 SVGIG (reference sequence). This CDR3 has 13 residues. V was clipped by 8 bases and J by 1 base, with 14 bases between them. CDR3 nucleotides: TGTGCCGATCCCGGGGGGGAGAACACTGAAGCTTTCTTT. It codes for CADPGGENTEAFF. Using reference TRBV30 and TRBJ1-1 for the parts outside the CDR3, the full variable domain is SQTIHQWPATLVQPVGSPLSLECTVEGTSNPNLYWYRQAAGRGLQLLFYSVGIGQISSEVPQNLSASRPQDRQFILSSKKLLLSDSGFYLCADPGGENTEAFFGQGTRLTVV.

The rearrangement joins TRBV7-8 to TRBJ1-2; D perhaps matches TRBD1 (5 bases). The ends were cut back, 2 bases at V and 0 bases at J, with 16 bases in the middle. Germline CDR1 SGHVS, CDR2 FQNEAQ. CDR3 length: 17 amino acids. The CDR3 loop is CASSLIREGGANYGYTF. The CDR3 bases are TGTGCCAGCAGCTTAATCCGCGAGGGAGGGGCTAACTATGGCTACACCTTC.

CDR3 nucleotide sequence: TGTGCCAGTAATCCAGGGACAGATACGCAGTATTTT. Translation: CASNPGTDTQYF. The chain is built from TRBV19 and TRBJ2-3, with a possible D match to TRBD1 (5 bases). CDR3 length: 12 amino acids. V lost 7 bases, J lost 3 bases, and 8 bases lay in between. The germline V gene encodes CDR1 LNHDA and CDR2 SQIVND (reference sequence).

The CDR3 loop is CASSSPGQTYEQYF. For the CDR3, the DNA is TGTGCCAGCAGCTCACCGGGACAGACCTACGAGCAGTACTTC. V is TRBV5-5 and J is TRBJ2-7, with TRBD1 matching over 7 bases. The CDR3 contains 14 residues. V shed 3 bases and J 2 bases; nucleotides not matched to a gene: 5. CDR1 and CDR2 (germline): SGHKS, YYEKEE (reference sequence).

DNA of the CDR3: TGCAGCGTCTCAGGGCCCGCTGGGAACACTGAAGCTTTCTTT. Translating gives CSVSGPAGNTEAFF. The chain couples TRBV29-1 to TRBJ1-1; weak D call: TRBD1 (5 bases). The ends were cut back, 6 bases at V and 1 base at J, with 15 bases in the middle. Looked up from germline, CDR1 is SQVTM and CDR2 is ANQGSEA. The CDR3 runs 14 residues. Combining the CDR3 with reference TRBV29-1 and TRBJ1-1 gives the whole variable domain SAVISQKPSRDICQRGTSLTIQCQVDSQVTMMFWYRQQPGQSLTLIATANQGSEATYESGFVIDKFPISRPNLTFSTLTVSNMSPEDSSIYLCSVSGPAGNTEAFFGQGTRLTVV.

V usage is TRBV14 and J usage is TRBJ2-7; the match to TRBD2 covers 7 bases. The CDR3 loop spans 13 amino acids. V trimming: 7 bases; J trimming: 4 bases; junction bases outside the gene matches: 7. Germline-derived CDR1 and CDR2 are SGHDN and FVKESK. The CDR3 is CASTLRGSYEQYF. The DNA for the CDR3 is TGTGCCAGCACCCTTCGCGGGAGTTACGAGCAGTACTTC.

The genes are TRBV7-2 and TRBJ2-5, with a possible D match to TRBD2 (5 bases). V was trimmed by 5 bases and J by 8 bases, leaving 24 bases between them. Germline V gives CDR1 SGHTA, CDR2 FQGNSA. The CDR3 totals 16 residues. CDR3 bases: TGTGCCAGCAGCCTGACCCTCAATCAGGTCCGGGAAACCCAGTACTTC. Translating gives CASSLTLNQVRETQYF.

This rearrangement joins TRBV27 to TRBJ1-5; a weak D match, TRBD1 (6 bases). V lost 3 bases to trimming and J lost 6 bases, with 12 bases between them. CDR1 is MNHEY and CDR2 is SMNVEV in the germline V gene (reference sequence). The CDR3 loop spans 14 amino acids. The DNA of the CDR3 is TGTGCCAGCAGTTTGTCCAGGGGTGGTCAGCCCCAGCATTTT. It codes for CASSLSRGGQPQHF.

For the CDR3, the DNA is TGCGCCAGCAGCTTGGTTAAGGGGACTCAGTCAGCTTTCTTT. This gives the protein CASSLVKGTQSAFF. J is TRBJ1-1 and V is TRBV5-1, with D possibly TRBD1 on 5 matching bases. Germline V lookup: CDR1 SGHRS, CDR2 YFSETQ. Trimming took 0 bases from V and 10 from J, leaving 16 bases between them. The length of the CDR3 is 14 residues.

V is TRBV5-4 and J is TRBJ1-2; TRBD1 matches 9 bases. The CDR3 has 16 amino acids. The germline CDR1 and CDR2 sequences are SGHNT and YYREEE (reference sequence). J gave up 2 bases and V 5 bases, and 10 bases lay outside the gene matches. CDR3 coding DNA: TGTGCCAGCAGTCCTGGGACAGGGAGCCTCAACTATGGCTACACCTTC. This codes for CASSPGTGSLNYGYTF. The whole variable domain, remainder taken from reference TRBV5-4 and TRBJ1-2, is ETGVTQSPTHLIKTRGQQVTLRCSSQSGHNTVSWYQQALGQGPQFIFQYYREEENGRGNFPPRFSGLQFPNYSSELNVNALELDDSALYLCASSPGTGSLNYGYTFGSGTRLTVV.

The chain uses TRBV28 and TRBJ2-6; D not resolved. The CDR3 extends over 19 amino acids. Trimming took 2 bases from V and 0 from J, leaving 17 bases between them. Looked up from germline, CDR1 is MDHEN and CDR2 is SYDVKM. The CDR3: CASSLIFPNRRSGANVLTF. CDR3 sequence (DNA): TGTGCCAGCAGTTTAATCTTTCCGAACAGACGCTCTGGGGCCAACGTCCTGACTTTC.

The CDR3 nucleotides are TGTGCCAGCAGCGCGGGGGGACTCCGCTCCTACGAGCAGTACTTC. Protein product: CASSAGGLRSYEQYF. The gene calls are TRBV11-3 and TRBJ2-7; 8 bases are a match to TRBD2. Germline V gene data show CDR1 as SGHNT and CDR2 as YENEEA. V lost 5 bases, J lost 0 bases, and 6 bases stayed unmatched. The CDR3 covers 15 residues. Based on the CDR3 plus reference TRBV11-3 and TRBJ2-7, the full variable domain is EAGVVQSPRYKIIEKKQPVAFWCNPISGHNTLYWYLQNLGQGPELLIRYENEEAVDDSQLPKDRFSAERLKGVDSTLKIQPAELGDSAVYLCASSAGGLRSYEQYFGPGTRLTVT.

About this clone: Possible read error: a much larger clone is one base away. This CDR3 is also generated by other DNA sequences in the sample. The chain is built from TRBV19 and TRBJ2-7; the D gene is possibly TRBD1 (7 bases). The CDR3 totals 14 residues. From germline, CDR1 is LNHDA and CDR2 SQIVND (reference sequence). The CDR3 region is CASSRQGGGYEQYF. The CDR3 bases are TGTGCCAGTAGTAGACAGGGAGGTGGCTACGAGCAATACTTC.

CDR3 sequence (DNA): TGTGCCATCAGTGAGTCGGGGGGTCAGCCCCAGCATTTT. Translated: CAISESGGQPQHF. The V and J genes are TRBV10-3 and TRBJ1-5; TRBD1 is a possible D gene (5 bases). The CDR3 loop spans 13 amino acids. Germline CDR1 is ENHRY and CDR2 is SYGVKD. Trimming took off 0 bases at V and 6 bases at J, with 6 bases between the two ends.

The chain is built from TRBV28 and TRBJ2-2; D possibly corresponds to TRBD2 (5 bases). This CDR3 region has 16 residues. Trimming shortened V by 5 bases and J by 6 bases, and 19 bases separated the two germline ends. Germline V gene sequence: CDR1 MDHEN, CDR2 SYDVKM. This CDR3 is CASSPRVLPGSGELFF. The CDR3 region has the DNA TGTGCCAGCAGTCCGCGTGTGCTACCGGGATCCGGGGAGCTGTTTTTT.

The gene calls are TRBV11-1 and TRBJ1-2; D is unclear. This CDR3 contains 15 residues. The V gene lost 5 bases and the J gene lost 2 bases, with 15 bases spanning the gap. Per germline, CDR1 SGHAT and CDR2 FQDESV (reference sequence). CDR3 sequence reads: CASSPRVTSNYGYTF. The CDR3 DNA reads TGTGCCAGCAGCCCGAGAGTAACGTCAAACTATGGCTACACCTTC.